This TCR beta chain was observed in a study of technical replicates of blood from several donors. The CDR3 has 16 amino acids. Germline V CDR1 and CDR2: LGHNA, YSLEER. V was clipped by 2 bases and J by 0 bases, with 14 bases between them. Profiled with immunoSEQ multiplex PCR; TCRdb holds only in-frame clones, not every one. The table has about 97,000 clones, less than 95% seen once. The source of this sequence is a human donor in good health. This rearrangement joins TRBV4-3 to TRBJ2-7; maybe TRBD2 (6 bases). The sample comprised T cells isolated from PBMCs. The CDR3 DNA reads as TGCGCCAGCAGCCAATCTGCGGGGCCCAGCTCCTACGAGCAGTACTTC. This gives the protein CASSQSAGPSSYEQYF.